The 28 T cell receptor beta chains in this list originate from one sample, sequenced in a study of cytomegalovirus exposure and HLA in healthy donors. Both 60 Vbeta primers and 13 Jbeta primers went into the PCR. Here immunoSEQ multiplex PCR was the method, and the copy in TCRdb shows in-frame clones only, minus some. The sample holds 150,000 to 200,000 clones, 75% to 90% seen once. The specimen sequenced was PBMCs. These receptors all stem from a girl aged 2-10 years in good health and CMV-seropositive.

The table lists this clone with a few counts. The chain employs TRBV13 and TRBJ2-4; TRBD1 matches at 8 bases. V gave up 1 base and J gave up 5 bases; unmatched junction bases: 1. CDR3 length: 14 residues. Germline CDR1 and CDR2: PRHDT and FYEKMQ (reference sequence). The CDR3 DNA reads TGTGCCAGCAGCTTAGCAGGGGGCGAAAACATTCAGTACTTC. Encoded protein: CASSLAGGENIQYF.

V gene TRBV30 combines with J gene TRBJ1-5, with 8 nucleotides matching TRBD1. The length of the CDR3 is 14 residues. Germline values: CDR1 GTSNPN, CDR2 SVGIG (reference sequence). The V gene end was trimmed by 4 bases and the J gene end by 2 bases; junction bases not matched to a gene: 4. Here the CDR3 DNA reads TGTGCCTGGACCTCAGGGGGCGGCAATCAGCCCCAGCATTTT. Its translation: CAWTSGGGNQPQHF.

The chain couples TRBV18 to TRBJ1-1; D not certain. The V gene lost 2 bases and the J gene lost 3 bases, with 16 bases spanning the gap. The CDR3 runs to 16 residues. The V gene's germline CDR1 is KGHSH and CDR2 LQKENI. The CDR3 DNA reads TGTGCCAGCTCACCAAGTTCAGGTACGGGAGACACTGAAGCTTTCTTT. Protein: CASSPSSGTGDTEAFF.

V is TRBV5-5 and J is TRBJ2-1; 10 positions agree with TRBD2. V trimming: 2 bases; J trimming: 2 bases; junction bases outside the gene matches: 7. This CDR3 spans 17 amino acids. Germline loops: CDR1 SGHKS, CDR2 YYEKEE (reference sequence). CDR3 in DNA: TGTGCCAGCAGCTTTCATCTAGCGGGAGAAACCTACAATGAGCAGTTCTTC. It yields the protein CASSFHLAGETYNEQFF.

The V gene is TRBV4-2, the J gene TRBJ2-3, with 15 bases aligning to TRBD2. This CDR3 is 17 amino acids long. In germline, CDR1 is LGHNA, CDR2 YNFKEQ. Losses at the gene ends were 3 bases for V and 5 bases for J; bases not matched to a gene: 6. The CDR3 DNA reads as TGTGCCAGCAGCCAGGGGACTAGCGGGAGGCCGAAAGATACGCAGTATTTT. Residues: CASSQGTSGRPKDTQYF.

In DNA, the CDR3 is TGCGCCAGCAGCTGGGGACAGGAGACTGAAGCTTTCTTT. Encoded protein: CASSWGQETEAFF. The chain couples TRBV5-1 to TRBJ1-1; the match to TRBD1 covers 8 bases. This CDR3 comprises 13 residues. Germline V gives CDR1 SGHRS, CDR2 YFSETQ. V lost 3 bases to trimming and J lost 5 bases; unmatched junction nucleotides: 3.

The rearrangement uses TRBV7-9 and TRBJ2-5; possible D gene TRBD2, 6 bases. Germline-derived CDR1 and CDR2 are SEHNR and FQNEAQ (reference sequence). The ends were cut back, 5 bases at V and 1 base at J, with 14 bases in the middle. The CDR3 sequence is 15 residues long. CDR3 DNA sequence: TGTGCCAGCAGCGGGGGACTTACGACCCAAGAGACCCAGTACTTC. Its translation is CASSGGLTTQETQYF.

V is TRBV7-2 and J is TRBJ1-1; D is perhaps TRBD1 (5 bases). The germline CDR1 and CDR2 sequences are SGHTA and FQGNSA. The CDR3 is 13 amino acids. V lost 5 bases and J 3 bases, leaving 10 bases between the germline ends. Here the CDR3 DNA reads TGTGCCAGCAGCATAGACAGTTACACTGAAGCTTTCTTT. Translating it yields CASSIDSYTEAFF.

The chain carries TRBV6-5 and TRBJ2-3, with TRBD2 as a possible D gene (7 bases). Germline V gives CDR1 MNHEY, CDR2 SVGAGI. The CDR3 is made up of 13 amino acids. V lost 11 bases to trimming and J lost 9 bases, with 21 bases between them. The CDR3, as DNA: TGTGCCGCGTGGGAGGGGGAGAGGAAGACGCAGTATTTT. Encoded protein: CAAWEGERKTQYF.

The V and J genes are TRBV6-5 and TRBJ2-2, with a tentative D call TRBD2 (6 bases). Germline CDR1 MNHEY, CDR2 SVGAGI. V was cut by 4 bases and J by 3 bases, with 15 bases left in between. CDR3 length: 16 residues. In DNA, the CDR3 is TGTGCCAGCAGTTCCCCGGGACGGAGGGACACCGGGGAGCTGTTTTTT. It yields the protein CASSSPGRRDTGELFF.

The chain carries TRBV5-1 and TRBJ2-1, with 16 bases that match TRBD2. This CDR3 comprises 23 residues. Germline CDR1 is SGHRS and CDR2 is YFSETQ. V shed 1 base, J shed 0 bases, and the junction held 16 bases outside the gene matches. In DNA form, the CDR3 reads TGCGCCAGCAGCTTGAGGGTCAACGAAGGGACTAGCGGGAGGGCCTTCTCCTACAATGAGCAGTTCTTC. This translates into CASSLRVNEGTSGRAFSYNEQFF.

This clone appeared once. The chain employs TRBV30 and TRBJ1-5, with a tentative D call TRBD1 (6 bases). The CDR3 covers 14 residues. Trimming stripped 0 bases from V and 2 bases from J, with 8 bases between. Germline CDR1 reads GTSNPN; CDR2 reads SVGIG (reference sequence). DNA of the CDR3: TGTGCCTGGAGTGTGAAGGGGGGCAATCAGCCCCAGCATTTT. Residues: CAWSVKGGNQPQHF.

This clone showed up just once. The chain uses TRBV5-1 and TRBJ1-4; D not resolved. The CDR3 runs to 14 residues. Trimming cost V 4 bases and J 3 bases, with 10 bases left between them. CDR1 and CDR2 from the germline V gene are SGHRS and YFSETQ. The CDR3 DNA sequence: TGCGCCAGCAGCCCCCGAGAGCCTAATGAAAAACTGTTTTTT. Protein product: CASSPREPNEKLFF.

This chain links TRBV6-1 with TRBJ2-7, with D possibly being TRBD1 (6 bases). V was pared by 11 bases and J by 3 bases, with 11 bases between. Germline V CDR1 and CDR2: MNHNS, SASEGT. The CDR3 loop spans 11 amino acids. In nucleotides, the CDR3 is TGTGCCCCGGGACACTTCTACGAGCAGTACTTC. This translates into CAPGHFYEQYF.

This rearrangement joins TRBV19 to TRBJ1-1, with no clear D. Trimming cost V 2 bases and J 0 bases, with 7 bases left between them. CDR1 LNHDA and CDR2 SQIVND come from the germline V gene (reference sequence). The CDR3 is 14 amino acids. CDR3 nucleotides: TGTGCCAGTAGTATACCGGGTATGAACACTGAAGCTTTCTTT. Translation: CASSIPGMNTEAFF.

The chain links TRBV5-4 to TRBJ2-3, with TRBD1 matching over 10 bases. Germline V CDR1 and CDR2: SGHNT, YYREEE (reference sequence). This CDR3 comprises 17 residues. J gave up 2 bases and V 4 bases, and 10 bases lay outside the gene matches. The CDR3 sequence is CASSPWTGGLFTDTQYF. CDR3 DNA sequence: TGTGCCAGCAGCCCGTGGACAGGGGGATTATTCACAGATACGCAGTATTTT.

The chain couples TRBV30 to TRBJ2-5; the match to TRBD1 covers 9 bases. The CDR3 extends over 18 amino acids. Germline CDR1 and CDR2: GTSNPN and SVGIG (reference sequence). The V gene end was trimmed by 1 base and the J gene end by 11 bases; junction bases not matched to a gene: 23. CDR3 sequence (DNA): TGTGCCTGGAGTGCCCCGGCCTTCAACAGGGGGCGACGGGCAGAGCAGTACTTC. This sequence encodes CAWSAPAFNRGRRAEQYF.

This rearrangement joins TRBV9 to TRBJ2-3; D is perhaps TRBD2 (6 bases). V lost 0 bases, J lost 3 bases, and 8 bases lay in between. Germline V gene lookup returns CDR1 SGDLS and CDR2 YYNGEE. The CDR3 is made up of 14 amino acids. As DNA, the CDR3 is TGTGCCAGCAGCGTAGATGGGGGGACAGATACGCAGTATTTT. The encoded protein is CASSVDGGTDTQYF.

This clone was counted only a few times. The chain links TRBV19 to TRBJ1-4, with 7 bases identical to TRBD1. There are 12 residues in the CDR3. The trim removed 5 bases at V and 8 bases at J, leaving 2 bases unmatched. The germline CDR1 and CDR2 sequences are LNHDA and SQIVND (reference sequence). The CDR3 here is CASSLQGEKLFF. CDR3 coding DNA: TGTGCCAGTAGTCTACAGGGGGAAAAACTGTTTTTT.

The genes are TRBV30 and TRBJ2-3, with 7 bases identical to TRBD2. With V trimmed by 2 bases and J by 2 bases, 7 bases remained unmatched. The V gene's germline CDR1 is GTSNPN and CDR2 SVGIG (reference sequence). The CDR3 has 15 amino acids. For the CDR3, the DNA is TGTGCCTGGAGTCGTCAAGCGGGACCCACAGATACGCAGTATTTT. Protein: CAWSRQAGPTDTQYF.

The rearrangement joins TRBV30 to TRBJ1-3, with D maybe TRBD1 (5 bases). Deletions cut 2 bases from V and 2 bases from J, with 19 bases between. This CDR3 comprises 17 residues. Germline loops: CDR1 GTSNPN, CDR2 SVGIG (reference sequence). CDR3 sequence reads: CAWSYQGLLPAGNTIYF. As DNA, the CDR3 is TGTGCCTGGAGTTACCAGGGCCTGCTCCCCGCTGGAAACACCATATATTTT.

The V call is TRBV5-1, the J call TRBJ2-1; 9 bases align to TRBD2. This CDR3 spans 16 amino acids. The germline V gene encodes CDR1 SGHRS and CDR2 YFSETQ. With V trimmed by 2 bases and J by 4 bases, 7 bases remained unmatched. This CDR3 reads CASSFEPSGGYNEQFF. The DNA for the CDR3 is TGCGCCAGCAGCTTCGAGCCGAGCGGGGGGTACAATGAGCAGTTCTTC.

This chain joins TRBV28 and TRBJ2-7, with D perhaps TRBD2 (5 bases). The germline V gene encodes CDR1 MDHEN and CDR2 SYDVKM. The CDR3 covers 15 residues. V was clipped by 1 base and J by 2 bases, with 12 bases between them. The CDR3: CASSLLLAATYEQYF. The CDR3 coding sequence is TGTGCCAGCAGTTTATTGCTAGCAGCCACCTACGAGCAGTACTTC. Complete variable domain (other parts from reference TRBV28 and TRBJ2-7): DVKVTQSSRYLVKRTGEKVFLECVQDMDHENMFWYRQDPGLGLRLIYFSYDVKMKEKGDIPEGYSVSREKKERFSLILESASTNQTSMYLCASSLLLAATYEQYFGPGTRLTVT.

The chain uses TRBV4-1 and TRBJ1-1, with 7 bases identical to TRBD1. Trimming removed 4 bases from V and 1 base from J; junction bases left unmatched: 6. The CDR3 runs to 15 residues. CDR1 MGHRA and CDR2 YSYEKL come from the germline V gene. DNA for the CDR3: TGCGCCAGCAGCCGACGGTACAGGGGGAACACTGAAGCTTTCTTT. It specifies CASSRRYRGNTEAFF.

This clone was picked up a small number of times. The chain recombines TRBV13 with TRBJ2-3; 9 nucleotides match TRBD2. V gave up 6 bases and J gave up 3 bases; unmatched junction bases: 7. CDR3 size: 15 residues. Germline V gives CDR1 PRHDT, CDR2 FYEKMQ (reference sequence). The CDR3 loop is CASRDSGRRTDTQYF. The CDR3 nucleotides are TGTGCCAGCAGGGATAGCGGGAGAAGAACAGATACGCAGTATTTT.

The CDR3 spells CASSLIIDGEISTDTQYF. Here the CDR3 DNA reads TGTGCCAGCAGTTTAATTATCGACGGGGAGATTAGCACAGATACGCAGTATTTT. The J gene is TRBJ2-3, the V gene TRBV28; possibly TRBD2 for D (5 bases). This CDR3 spans 18 amino acids. In germline, CDR1 is MDHEN, CDR2 SYDVKM. V dropped 2 bases and J dropped 0 bases, with 18 bases sitting between them.

The CDR3 nucleotides are TGTGCCAGCAGCTTGGTTGGCAGGGGGAACTATGGCTACACCTTC. It codes for CASSLVGRGNYGYTF. The V gene is TRBV5-6, the J gene TRBJ1-2; 7 bases fit TRBD1. The CDR3 loop spans 15 amino acids. Germline V gives CDR1 SGHDT, CDR2 YYEEEE. The J segment lost 2 bases and the V segment lost 0 bases, leaving 4 bases of the junction unmatched.

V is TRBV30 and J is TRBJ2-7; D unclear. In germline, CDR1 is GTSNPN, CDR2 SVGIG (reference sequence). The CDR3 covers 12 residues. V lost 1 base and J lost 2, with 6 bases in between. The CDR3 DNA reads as TGTGCCTGGAGTGAACAACCCTACGAGCAGTACTTC. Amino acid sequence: CAWSEQPYEQYF.